The present T cell receptor beta chain was sequenced within a study of shared clonotypes between healthy human individuals. In its sample, this clone was seen once. Produced via immunoSEQ multiplex PCR; TCRdb's table is partial and in-frame only. The sample yields around 2.5 million clones, 93% seen once. Input material: naive CD4+ T cells from PBMCs. Subset here: CD45RA+ positively selected. This TCR derives from a man aged 18 to 29 in good health. Some clones in this sample may be carry-over from other donors' samples.

For the CDR3, the DNA is TGTGCCAGCAGCAAAGATATGTCAGGGGCCCCCCTCGAGCAGTACTTC. Translating it yields CASSKDMSGAPLEQYF. V and J are TRBV21-1 and TRBJ2-7; TRBD1 is taken as the D call from the table, unchecked against the DNA. TRBV21-1 is termed a pseudogene. This CDR3 region has 16 residues.